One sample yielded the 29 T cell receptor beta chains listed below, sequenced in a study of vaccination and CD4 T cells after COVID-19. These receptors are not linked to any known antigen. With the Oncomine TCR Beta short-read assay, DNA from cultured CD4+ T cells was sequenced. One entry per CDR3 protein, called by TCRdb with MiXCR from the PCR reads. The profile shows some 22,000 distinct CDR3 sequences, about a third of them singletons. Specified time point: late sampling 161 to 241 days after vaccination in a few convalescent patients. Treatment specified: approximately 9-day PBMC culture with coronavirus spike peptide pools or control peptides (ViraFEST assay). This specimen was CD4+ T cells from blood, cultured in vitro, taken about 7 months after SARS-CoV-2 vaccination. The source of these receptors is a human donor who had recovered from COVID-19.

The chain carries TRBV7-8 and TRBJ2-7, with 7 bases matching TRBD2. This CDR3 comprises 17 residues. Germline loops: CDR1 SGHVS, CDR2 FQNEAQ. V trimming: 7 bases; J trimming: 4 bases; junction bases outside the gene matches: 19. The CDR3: CASNFTSAMSGKYEQYF. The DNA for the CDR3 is TGTGCCAGCAACTTCACCTCCGCGATGAGCGGGAAGTACGAGCAGTACTTC.

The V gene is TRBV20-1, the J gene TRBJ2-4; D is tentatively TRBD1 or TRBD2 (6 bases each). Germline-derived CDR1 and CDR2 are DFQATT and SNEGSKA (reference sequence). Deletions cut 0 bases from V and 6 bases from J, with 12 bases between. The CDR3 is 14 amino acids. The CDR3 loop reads CSARDSGAGNIQYF. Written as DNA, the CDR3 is TGCAGTGCTAGAGATTCGGGGGCGGGAAACATTCAGTACTTC.

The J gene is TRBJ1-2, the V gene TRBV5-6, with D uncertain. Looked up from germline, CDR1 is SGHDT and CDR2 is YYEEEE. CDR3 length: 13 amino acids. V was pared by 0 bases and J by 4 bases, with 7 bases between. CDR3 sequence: CASSLVASYGYTF. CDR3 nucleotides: TGTGCCAGCAGCTTGGTTGCATCCTATGGCTACACCTTC.

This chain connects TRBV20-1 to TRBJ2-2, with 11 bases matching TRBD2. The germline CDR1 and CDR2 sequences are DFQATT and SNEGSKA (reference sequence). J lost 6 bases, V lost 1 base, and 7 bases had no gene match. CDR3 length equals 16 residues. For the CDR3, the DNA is TGCAGTGCTAGAGGACTAGCGGGATACGGATCCGGGGAGCTGTTTTTT. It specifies CSARGLAGYGSGELFF.

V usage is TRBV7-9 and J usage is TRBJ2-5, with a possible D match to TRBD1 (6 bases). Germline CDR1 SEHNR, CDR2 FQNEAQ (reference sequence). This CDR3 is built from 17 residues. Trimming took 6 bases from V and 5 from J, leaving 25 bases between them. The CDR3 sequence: CASSPPQGSLFMETQYF. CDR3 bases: TGTGCCAGCAGTCCGCCGCAGGGGAGTTTGTTTATGGAGACCCAGTACTTC.

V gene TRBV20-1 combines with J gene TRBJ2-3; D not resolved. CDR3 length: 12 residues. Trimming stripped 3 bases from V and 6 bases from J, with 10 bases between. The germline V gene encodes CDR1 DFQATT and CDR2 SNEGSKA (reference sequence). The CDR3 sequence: CSARPSEDTQYF. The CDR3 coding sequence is TGCAGTGCTAGGCCCTCTGAGGATACGCAGTATTTT.

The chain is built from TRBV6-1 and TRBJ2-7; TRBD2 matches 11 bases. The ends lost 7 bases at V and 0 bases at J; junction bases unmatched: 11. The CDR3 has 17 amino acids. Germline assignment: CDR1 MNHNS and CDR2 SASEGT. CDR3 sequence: CASIETSGIGASYEQYF. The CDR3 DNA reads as TGTGCCAGCATCGAGACTAGCGGGATAGGGGCCTCCTACGAGCAGTACTTC.

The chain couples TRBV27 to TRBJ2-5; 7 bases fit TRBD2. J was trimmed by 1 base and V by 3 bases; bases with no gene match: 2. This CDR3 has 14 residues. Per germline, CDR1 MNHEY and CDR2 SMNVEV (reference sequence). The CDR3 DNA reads TGTGCCAGCAGTTTGTCGGGGGGCCAAGAGACCCAGTACTTC. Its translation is CASSLSGGQETQYF.

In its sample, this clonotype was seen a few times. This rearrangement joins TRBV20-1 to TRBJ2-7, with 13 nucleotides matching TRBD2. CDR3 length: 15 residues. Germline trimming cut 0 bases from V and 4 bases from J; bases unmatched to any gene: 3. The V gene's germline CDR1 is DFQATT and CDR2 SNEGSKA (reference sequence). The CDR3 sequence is CSARDPLAGGYEQYF. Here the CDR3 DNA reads TGCAGTGCTAGAGATCCACTAGCGGGAGGGTACGAGCAGTACTTC.

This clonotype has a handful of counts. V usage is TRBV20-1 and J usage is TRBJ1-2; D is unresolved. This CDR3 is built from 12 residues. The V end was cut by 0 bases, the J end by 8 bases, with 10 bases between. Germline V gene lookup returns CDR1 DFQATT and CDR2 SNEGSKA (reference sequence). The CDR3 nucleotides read TGCAGTGCTAGAGATAACGGGGTGGGCTACACCTTC. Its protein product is CSARDNGVGYTF.

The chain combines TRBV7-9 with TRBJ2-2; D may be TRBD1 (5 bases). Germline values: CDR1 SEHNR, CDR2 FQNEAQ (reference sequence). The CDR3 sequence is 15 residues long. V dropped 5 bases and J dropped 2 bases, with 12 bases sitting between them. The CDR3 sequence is CASSPQGLNTGELFF. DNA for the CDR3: TGTGCCAGCAGCCCCCAGGGTTTAAACACCGGGGAGCTGTTTTTT. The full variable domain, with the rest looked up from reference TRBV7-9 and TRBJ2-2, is DTGVSQNPRHKITKRGQNVTFRCDPISEHNRLYWYRQTLGQGPEFLTYFQNEAQLEKSRLLSDRFSAERPKGSFSTLEIQRTEQGDSAMYLCASSPQGLNTGELFFGEGSRLTVL.

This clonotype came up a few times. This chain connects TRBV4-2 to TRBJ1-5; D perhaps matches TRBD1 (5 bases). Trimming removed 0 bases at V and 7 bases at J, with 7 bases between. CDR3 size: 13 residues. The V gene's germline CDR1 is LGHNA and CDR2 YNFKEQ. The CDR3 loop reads CASSQEPGQPQHF. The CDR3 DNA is TGTGCCAGCAGCCAAGAACCAGGGCAGCCCCAGCATTTT.

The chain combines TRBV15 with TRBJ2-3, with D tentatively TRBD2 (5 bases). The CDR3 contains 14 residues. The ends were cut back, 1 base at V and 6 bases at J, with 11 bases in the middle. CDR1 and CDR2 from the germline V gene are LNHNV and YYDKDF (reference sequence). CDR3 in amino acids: CATSRAPTGDTQYF. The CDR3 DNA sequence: TGTGCCACCAGCAGAGCTCCCACGGGGGATACGCAGTATTTT.

CDR3 residues: CASSVDNEQFF. The CDR3 region has the DNA TGTGCCAGCAGCGTTGACAATGAGCAGTTCTTC. The chain has TRBV7-3 and TRBJ2-1, with no clear D. Germline lookup yields CDR1 SGHTA and CDR2 FQGTGA. V lost 5 bases, J lost 5 bases, and 4 bases lay in between. The length of the CDR3 is 11 residues. The full variable domain, rest sourced from reference TRBV7-3 and TRBJ2-1, is GAGVSQTPSNKVTEKGKYVELRCDPISGHTALYWYRQSLGQGPEFLIYFQGTGAADDSGLPNDRFFAVRPEGSVSTLKIQRTERGDSAVYLCASSVDNEQFFGPGTRLTVL.

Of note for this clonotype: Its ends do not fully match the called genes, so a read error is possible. The CDR3 loop reads CSASPDNQPRHF. The CDR3 DNA is TGCAGTGCTAGTCCCGATAATCAGCCCCGGCATTTT. The chain links TRBV20-1 to TRBJ1-5, with D uncertain. The CDR3 spans 12 residues. Germline V gene data show CDR1 as DFQATT and CDR2 as SNEGSKA (reference sequence).

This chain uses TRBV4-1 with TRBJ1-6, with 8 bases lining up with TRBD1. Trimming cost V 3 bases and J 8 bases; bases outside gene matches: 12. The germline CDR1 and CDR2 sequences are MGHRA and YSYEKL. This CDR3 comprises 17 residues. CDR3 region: CASSQTRAGTGHSPLHF. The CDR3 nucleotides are TGCGCCAGCAGCCAGACGCGTGCGGGGACAGGCCATTCACCCCTCCACTTT.

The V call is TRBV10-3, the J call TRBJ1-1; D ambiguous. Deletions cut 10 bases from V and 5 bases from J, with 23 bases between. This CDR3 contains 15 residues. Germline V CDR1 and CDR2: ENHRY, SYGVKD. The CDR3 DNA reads TGTGCCAGCAGCTCCCGACCAGGCCGATGGACTGAAGCTTTCTTT. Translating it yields CASSSRPGRWTEAFF.

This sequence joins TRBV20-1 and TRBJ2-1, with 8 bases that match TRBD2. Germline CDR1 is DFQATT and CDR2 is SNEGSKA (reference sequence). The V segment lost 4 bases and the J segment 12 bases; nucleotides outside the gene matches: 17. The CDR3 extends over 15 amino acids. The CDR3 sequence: CSATRPGLGQNGQFF. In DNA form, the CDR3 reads TGCAGTGCTACCCGTCCGGGACTAGGGCAAAACGGGCAGTTCTTC.

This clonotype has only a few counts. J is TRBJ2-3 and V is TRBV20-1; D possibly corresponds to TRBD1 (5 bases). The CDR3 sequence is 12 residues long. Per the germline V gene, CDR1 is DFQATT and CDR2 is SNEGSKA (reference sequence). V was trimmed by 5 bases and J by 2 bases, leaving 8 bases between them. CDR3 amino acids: CSAPDNTDTQYF. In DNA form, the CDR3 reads TGCAGTGCTCCGGACAACACAGATACGCAGTATTTT.

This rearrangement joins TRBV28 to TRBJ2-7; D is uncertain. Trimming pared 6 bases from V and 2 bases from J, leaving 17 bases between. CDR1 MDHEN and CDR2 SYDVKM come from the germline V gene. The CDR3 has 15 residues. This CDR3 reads CASSLNPPVTYEQYF. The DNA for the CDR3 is TGTGCCAGCAGCCTGAACCCGCCGGTAACCTACGAGCAGTACTTC.

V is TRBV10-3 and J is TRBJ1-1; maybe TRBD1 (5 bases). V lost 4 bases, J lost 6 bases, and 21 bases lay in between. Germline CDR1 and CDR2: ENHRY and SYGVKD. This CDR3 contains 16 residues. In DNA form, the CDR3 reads TGTGCCATCAGTGTCAGGCCTTCAGTGGGGCTATCTGAAGCTTTCTTT. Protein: CAISVRPSVGLSEAFF.

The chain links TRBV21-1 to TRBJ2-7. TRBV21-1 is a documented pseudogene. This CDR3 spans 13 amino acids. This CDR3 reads CASIETTRLGQYF. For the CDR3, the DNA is TGTGCCAGCATCGAAACTACCCGTCTGGGGCAGTACTTC.

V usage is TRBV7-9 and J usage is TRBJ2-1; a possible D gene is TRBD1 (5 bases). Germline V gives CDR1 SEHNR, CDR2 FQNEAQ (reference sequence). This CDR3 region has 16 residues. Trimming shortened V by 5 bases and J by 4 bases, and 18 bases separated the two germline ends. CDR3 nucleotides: TGTGCCAGCAGCGGTCAGAAAGGGGCGAGATACAATGAGCAGTTCTTC. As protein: CASSGQKGARYNEQFF.

CDR3 sequence (DNA): TGTGCCAGCAGCTCCTTCCCCAGCGGGATGGGAGATACGCAGTATTTT. Its protein product is CASSSFPSGMGDTQYF. This chain joins TRBV7-9 and TRBJ2-3; 7 bases line up with TRBD2. Germline CDR1 SEHNR, CDR2 FQNEAQ (reference sequence). Losses at the gene ends were 4 bases for V and 5 bases for J; bases not matched to a gene: 12. This CDR3 comprises 16 residues.

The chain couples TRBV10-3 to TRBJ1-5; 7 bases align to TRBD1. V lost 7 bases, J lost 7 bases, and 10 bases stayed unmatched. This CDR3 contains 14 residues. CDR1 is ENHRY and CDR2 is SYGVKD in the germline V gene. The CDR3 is CAINRQGGAQPQHF. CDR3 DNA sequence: TGTGCCATCAACCGACAGGGAGGCGCCCAGCCCCAGCATTTT.

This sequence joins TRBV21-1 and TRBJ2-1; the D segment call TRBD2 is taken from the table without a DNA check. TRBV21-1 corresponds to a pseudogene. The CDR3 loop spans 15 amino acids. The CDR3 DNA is TGTGCCAGCAGCAAGTGGGCGGGAGGGCCAAATGAGCAGTTCTTC. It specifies CASSKWAGGPNEQFF.

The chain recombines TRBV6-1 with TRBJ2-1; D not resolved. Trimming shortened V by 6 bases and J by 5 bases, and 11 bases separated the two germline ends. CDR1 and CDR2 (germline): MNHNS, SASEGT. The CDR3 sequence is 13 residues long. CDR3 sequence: CASSSSGHNEQFF. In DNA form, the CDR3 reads TGTGCCAGCAGCTCAAGTGGGCACAATGAGCAGTTCTTC.

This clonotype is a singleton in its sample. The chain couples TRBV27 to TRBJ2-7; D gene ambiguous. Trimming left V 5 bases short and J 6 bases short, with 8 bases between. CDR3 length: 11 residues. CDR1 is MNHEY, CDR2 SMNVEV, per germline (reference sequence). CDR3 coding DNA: TGTGCCAGCAGTACCCCCGGCGAGCAGTACTTC. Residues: CASSTPGEQYF.

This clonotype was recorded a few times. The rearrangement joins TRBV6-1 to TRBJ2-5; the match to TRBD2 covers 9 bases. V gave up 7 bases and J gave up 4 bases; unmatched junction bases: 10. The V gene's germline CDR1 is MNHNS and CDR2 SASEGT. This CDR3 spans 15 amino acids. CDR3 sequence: CASIALAGERETQYF. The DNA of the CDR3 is TGTGCCAGCATAGCGTTAGCGGGAGAGAGAGAGACCCAGTACTTC.